The T cell receptor beta chain under discussion was sequenced for a study of cytomegalovirus exposure and HLA in healthy donors. The wider study: The Caucasian-associated ancestry cluster contained about 80% of the 398 genotyped donors.

Points from the study as a whole: TCR beta sequences reportedly predicted the HLA-A and HLA-B alleles of most subjects accurately. Researchers catalogued some 160 TCR beta chains as cytomegalovirus-associated.

The PCR employed 60 Vbeta primers together with 13 Jbeta primers. In the original workflow: A later analysis counted around 74 million unique TCR beta chains, some 12 million shared. TCRdb keeps only in-frame clones here, not all; method: immunoSEQ multiplex PCR. That table gives V, J and clone size, and the DNA gave D and trimming. The sample consists of fewer than 80,000 clones, over 60% of them appearing once. The CDR3 is 17 amino acids. Germline CDR1 and CDR2: SGHDT and YYEEEE. With V trimmed by 1 base and J by 4 bases, 9 bases remained unmatched. This clone appeared a few times. Its specificity is not known.

This clonotype was sampled from a woman between 25 and 40 years old in good health and CMV-seronegative. This chain connects TRBV5-6 to TRBJ2-1; 9 bases agree with TRBD2. The sequencing input was PBMCs. CDR3 sequence: CASSLWTSAKEYNEQFF. In DNA form, the CDR3 reads TGTGCCAGCAGCTTGTGGACTAGCGCGAAGGAGTACAATGAGCAGTTCTTC.